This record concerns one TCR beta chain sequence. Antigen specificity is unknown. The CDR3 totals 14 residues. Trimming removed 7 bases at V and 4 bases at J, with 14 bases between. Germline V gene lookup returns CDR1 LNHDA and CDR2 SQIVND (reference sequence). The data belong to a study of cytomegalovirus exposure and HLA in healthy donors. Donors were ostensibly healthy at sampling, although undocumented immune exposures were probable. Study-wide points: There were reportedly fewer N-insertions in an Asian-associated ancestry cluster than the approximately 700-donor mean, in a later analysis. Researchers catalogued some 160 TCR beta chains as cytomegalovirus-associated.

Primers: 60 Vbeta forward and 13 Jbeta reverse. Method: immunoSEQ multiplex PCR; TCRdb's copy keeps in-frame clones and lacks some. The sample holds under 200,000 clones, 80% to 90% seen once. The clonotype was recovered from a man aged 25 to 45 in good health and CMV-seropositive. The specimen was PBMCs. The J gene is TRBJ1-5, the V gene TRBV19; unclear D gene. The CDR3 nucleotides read TGTGCCAGTAAAAGCGGGCCTGTTAATCAGCCCCAGCATTTT. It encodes CASKSGPVNQPQHF.